This TCR beta chain was sequenced during a study of blood T cell repertoires in COVID-19. Study-level information: T cells, B-cell-depleted T cells, or PBMCs supplied cDNA or gDNA.

In the authors' methods: Reference gene primers were amplified, and this amplification served to estimate nucleated cell counts. Using immunoSEQ multiplex PCR, the repertoire was profiled, and TCRdb retains in-frame clones only, with some absent. V and J calls and clone size are given by that table; D and trimming were obtained from the DNA. The profile shows approximately 220,000 clones, over 80% of them singletons. The CDR3 loop spans 16 amino acids. V dropped 2 bases and J dropped 0; count of bases not matched to a gene: 6. Per the germline V gene, CDR1 is MDHEN and CDR2 is SYDVKM. The receptor was derived from a woman aged 25 to 39 with acute COVID-19. Sample: PBMCs or T cells enriched from blood (not recorded which). This chain joins TRBV28 and TRBJ2-7; 8 positions match TRBD2. The CDR3 bases are TGTGCCAGCAGTTTAACTAGCGGCCTCAGCTCCTACGAGCAGTACTTC. Its protein product is CASSLTSGLSSYEQYF.